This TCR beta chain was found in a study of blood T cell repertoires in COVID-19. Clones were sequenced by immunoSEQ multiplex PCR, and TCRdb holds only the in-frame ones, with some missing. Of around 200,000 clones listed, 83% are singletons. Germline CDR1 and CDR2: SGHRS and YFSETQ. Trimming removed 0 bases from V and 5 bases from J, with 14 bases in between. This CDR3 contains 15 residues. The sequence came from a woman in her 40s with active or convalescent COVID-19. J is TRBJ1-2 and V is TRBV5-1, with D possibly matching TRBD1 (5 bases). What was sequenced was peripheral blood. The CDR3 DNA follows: TGCGCCAGCAGCTTGGACTTTGGGAGGGGATATGGCTACACCTTC. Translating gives CASSLDFGRGYGYTF.